A selection of T cell receptor beta chains follows, all from one sample in a study of blood T cell repertoires in COVID-19. The assay was immunoSEQ multiplex PCR, and TCRdb's table has in-frame clones only and misses some. The data contain tens of thousands of clones, 70% to 85% of them seen just once; the ten biggest clones take up about 6.4%. The material sequenced was peripheral blood. The origin of the receptors is a man aged 65-85 years with acute or convalescent COVID-19. The CDR3 runs from the conserved cysteine through the conserved F or W. A D gene is named only where the DNA matches it firmly. Not all rows give a size; the values are once, few, many and, for expanded clones, a class.

len	v_gene	j_gene	abundance	d_gene	CDR3aa	CDR3nt
15	TRBV2	TRBJ2-3	-	TRBD1	CASRDRFESTDTQYF	TGTGCCAGCAGGGACAGGTTTGAGAGTACAGATACGCAGTATTTT
14	TRBV5-1	TRBJ2-1	few	TRBD2	CASSAGGTYNEQFF	TGCGCCAGCAGCGCCGGGGGGACCTACAATGAGCAGTTCTTC
14	TRBV5-4	TRBJ2-3	-	-	CASSSGLSTDTQYF	TGTGCCAGCAGTTCGGGACTTAGCACAGATACGCAGTATTTT
14	TRBV5-1	TRBJ1-5	-	TRBD1	CASSLVGGERPQHF	TGCGCCAGCAGCTTGGTAGGGGGCGAGAGGCCCCAGCATTTT
16	TRBV15	TRBJ2-1	-	-	CATSREGGRSQDEQFF	TGTGCCACCAGCAGAGAGGGGGGTAGGTCACAAGATGAGCAGTTCTTC
15	TRBV7-2	TRBJ1-6	-	-	CASSETRVDYSPLHF	TGTGCCAGCAGCGAAACCAGGGTAGATTATTCACCCCTCCACTTT
12	TRBV18	TRBJ2-5	few	-	CASSRQEETQYF	TGTGCCAGTTCTAGACAGGAAGAGACCCAGTACTTC
13	TRBV12-3/TRBV12-4	TRBJ1-1	few	-	CASSRAQGREAFF	TGTGCCAGCAGTCGGGCACAGGGTAGGGAAGCTTTCTTT
13	TRBV6-5	TRBJ2-1	few	-	CASSYLGGNEQFF	TGTGCCAGCAGTTACCTGGGGGGCAATGAGCAGTTCTTC
16	TRBV5-6	TRBJ2-1	few	-	CASSSLRLDSYNEQFF	TGTGCCAGCAGCTCCCTCAGACTAGACTCCTACAATGAGCAGTTCTTC
15	TRBV7-9	TRBJ2-5	-	-	CASSSGTHLQETQYF	TGTGCCAGCAGCTCCGGGACTCATCTACAAGAGACCCAGTACTTC
14	TRBV6-5	TRBJ1-3	few	TRBD1	CASSRTGGLDTIYF	TGTGCCAGCAGCCGGACAGGGGGTTTGGACACCATATATTTT
14	TRBV28	TRBJ1-2	-	-	CASSSVAEGGGYTF	TGTGCCAGCAGTTCCGTAGCGGAGGGTGGTGGCTACACCTTC
18	TRBV24-1	TRBJ2-3	-	-	CATSDLTGSFAPTDTQYF	TGTGCCACCAGTGATTTAACAGGGAGTTTTGCACCGACAGATACGCAGTATTTT
17	TRBV18	TRBJ2-7	-	TRBD2	CASSPRKLREGIYEQYF	TGTGCCAGCTCACCAAGAAAATTGCGGGAGGGTATCTACGAGCAGTACTTC
14	TRBV9	TRBJ1-2	-	TRBD1	CASSATGTAGGYTF	TGTGCCAGCAGCGCAACCGGGACAGCCGGTGGCTACACCTTC
19	TRBV27	TRBJ1-6	-	TRBD1	CASSLHLNPGQGYNSPLHF	TGTGCCAGCAGTTTACATTTAAATCCGGGACAGGGATATAATTCACCCCTCCACTTT
13	TRBV3-1/TRBV3-2	TRBJ1-2	-	-	CASSQQGDYGYTF	TGTGCCAGCAGCCAGCAGGGCGACTATGGCTACACCTTC
14	TRBV3-1/TRBV3-2	TRBJ2-7	-	TRBD1	CASSLRDRAYEQYF	TGTGCCAGCAGCCTCCGGGACAGGGCCTACGAGCAGTACTTC
16	TRBV5-6	TRBJ2-5	-	-	CASSLVGAGAQETQYF	TGTGCCAGCAGCTTGGTGGGGGCGGGGGCACAAGAGACCCAGTACTTC
13	TRBV24-1	TRBJ1-1	once	-	CATSDWGGTEAFF	TGTGCCACCAGTGATTGGGGGGGCACTGAAGCTTTCTTT
14	TRBV7-9	TRBJ2-2	-	-	CASSLSGSAGELFF	TGTGCCAGCAGCTTAAGCGGGTCGGCCGGGGAGCTGTTTTTT
15	TRBV15	TRBJ2-5	-	-	CATSILYSFAETQYF	TGTGCCACCAGCATACTCTATTCATTCGCGGAGACCCAGTACTTC